One sample yielded the 5 T cell receptor beta chains listed below, sequenced in a study of T cell responses to AZD1222 COVID-19 vaccine. Produced via immunoSEQ multiplex PCR; TCRdb's table is partial and in-frame only. The data hold about 170,000 clones, with roughly 92% observed a single time. The sequenced sample was peripheral blood, obtained on day 0 of AZD1222 vaccination. Receptor source: an adult in good health.

In this sample, this clone turned up once. The V and J genes are TRBV4-3 and TRBJ1-5; D remains unclear. The CDR3 sequence is 13 residues long. Deletions cut 3 bases from V and 8 bases from J, with 11 bases between. CDR1 is LGHNA, CDR2 YSLEER, per germline. In DNA form, the CDR3 reads TGCGCCAGCAGCCAGGCCTTATTTGAGCCCCAGCATTTT. Residues: CASSQALFEPQHF.

CDR3 in amino acids: CASEAGLSTEAFF. The CDR3 coding sequence is TGTGCCAGCGAGGCAGGGCTGAGCACTGAAGCTTTCTTT. The rearrangement uses TRBV11-2 and TRBJ1-1; a weak D match, TRBD1 (5 bases). Germline V CDR1 and CDR2: SGHAT, FQNNGV. CDR3 length: 13 amino acids. V was shortened by 8 bases and J by 4 bases, with 14 bases between the two germline ends.

The chain is built from TRBV7-3 and TRBJ2-5; 16 positions match TRBD2. There are 15 residues in the CDR3. Germline assignment: CDR1 SGHTA and CDR2 FQGTGA. The trim removed 6 bases at V and 7 bases at J, leaving 5 bases unmatched. The CDR3 sequence: CASSPGLAGGMTQYF. The CDR3 coding sequence is TGTGCCAGCAGTCCGGGACTAGCGGGAGGGATGACCCAGTACTTC.

The gene calls are TRBV4-2 and TRBJ2-7; the D is unclear. V lost 0 bases, J lost 0 bases, and 12 bases lay in between. The CDR3 runs 16 residues. CDR1 and CDR2 from the germline V gene are LGHNA and YNFKEQ. The CDR3 DNA is TGTGCCAGCAGCCAAGATCTCGGAAACCCCTCCTACGAGCAGTACTTC. Residues: CASSQDLGNPSYEQYF.

This chain links TRBV29-1 with TRBJ1-2; the match to TRBD1 covers 12 bases. V lost 4 bases to trimming and J lost 4 bases; unmatched junction nucleotides: 4. Germline values: CDR1 SQVTM, CDR2 ANQGSEA. This CDR3 region has 14 residues. Written as DNA, the CDR3 is TGCAGCGTTGGGGACAGGGGGCTGGCCTATGGCTACACCTTC. Its protein is CSVGDRGLAYGYTF.